Below, 20 T cell receptor beta chains from the same sample are listed, as sequenced in a study of regulatory T cells in long-lasting Graves disease. Sample time point: newly diagnosed GD, antithyroid drugs for less than 3 months. PBMCs were the source of the RNA used for TCR sequencing. To make TCR beta libraries, researchers used iRepertoire HTBI primers and Arm-PCR of CDR3 regions. In TCRdb, the multiplex PCR reads were re-called with MiXCR into one record per CDR3 protein. The profile shows a few hundred thousand distinct CDR3 sequences, over 20% of them singletons. The source material was peripheral blood mononuclear cells (PBMCs), sampled at new diagnosis, from a patient treated with antithyroid drugs. These receptors were taken from a female donor with Graves disease.

This clonotype appeared many times. This rearrangement joins TRBV20-1 to TRBJ1-2; possibly TRBD1 for D (5 bases). Germline lookup yields CDR1 DFQATT and CDR2 SNEGSKA (reference sequence). The length of the CDR3 is 12 residues. V shed 5 bases and J shed 4 bases, with 11 bases lying between them. CDR3 protein: CSAPDSIYGYTF. The CDR3 DNA reads as TGCAGTGCTCCCGACAGTATCTATGGCTACACCTTC.

The genes are TRBV3-2 and TRBJ1-4. TRBV3-2 is listed as a pseudogene. The CDR3 loop spans 14 amino acids. The CDR3, as DNA: TGTGCCAGCAGCCTGAAAGGAGTCTTTGAAAAACTGTTTTTT. It yields the protein CASSLKGVFEKLFF.

This clonotype was counted at least ten times. The CDR3 coding sequence is TGCAGCGTTGAGGGATGGGGGGACAGGGGGTACGAGCAGTACTTC. Its translation is CSVEGWGDRGYEQYF. The rearrangement links TRBV29-1 to TRBJ2-7; TRBD1 matches 11 bases. CDR3 length: 15 amino acids. Trimming took 3 bases from V and 4 from J; bases not matched to a gene: 8. The germline V gene has CDR1 SQVTM and CDR2 ANQGSEA.

In its sample, this clonotype was seen many times. This chain uses TRBV5-1 with TRBJ1-4, with 9 positions matching TRBD1. CDR3 size: 17 residues. Germline V lookup: CDR1 SGHRS, CDR2 YFSETQ. Trimming at V came to 0 bases and at J to 8 bases, leaving 11 bases not matched to a gene. Here the CDR3 DNA reads TGCGCCAGCAGCTTGGAAGGGACAGGGCGCGGTCGGGAAAAACTGTTTTTT. Translation: CASSLEGTGRGREKLFF.

At least ten counts were recorded for this clonotype. The CDR3 DNA is TGTGCCAGCAGTTCAGGGACTGGAAACACCATATATTTT. This translates into CASSSGTGNTIYF. The V call is TRBV12-3 or TRBV12-4, the J call TRBJ1-3, with D perhaps TRBD1 (5 bases). V was cut by 4 bases and J by 2 bases, with 6 bases left in between. The CDR3 runs 13 residues.

The V and J genes are TRBV12-3 or TRBV12-4 and TRBJ2-6; weak D call: TRBD1 (6 bases). This CDR3 comprises 15 residues. V was clipped by 6 bases and J by 2 bases, with 11 bases between them. CDR3 protein: CASSLGAAGANVLTF. CDR3 nucleotides: TGTGCCAGCAGCCTGGGGGCAGCTGGGGCCAACGTCCTGACTTTC.

This clonotype was counted ten times or more. V and J are TRBV30 and TRBJ2-1; 8 positions match TRBD1. CDR3 length: 17 amino acids. In germline, CDR1 is GTSNPN, CDR2 SVGIG (reference sequence). The junction had 12 bases not matched to a gene; V was cut back by 4 bases and J by 1 base. The CDR3 region is CAWTRTGLTPSYNEQFF. CDR3 bases: TGTGCCTGGACAAGGACAGGGCTAACGCCTTCCTACAATGAGCAGTTCTTC.

This clonotype was seen ten or more times. V usage is TRBV3-1 and J usage is TRBJ2-5; TRBD2 is a possible D gene (5 bases). Trimming cost V 2 bases and J 2 bases, with 15 bases left between them. Germline assignment: CDR1 LGHDT and CDR2 YNNKEL (reference sequence). This CDR3 spans 16 amino acids. CDR3 sequence (DNA): TGTGCCAGCAGCCAACAGCGGACTTCTGGGCAAGAGACCCAGTACTTC. Encoded protein: CASSQQRTSGQETQYF.

There are many counts of this clonotype. The chain couples TRBV7-8 to TRBJ1-5, with TRBD1 identical over 8 bases. V lost 5 bases, J lost 2 bases, and 5 bases stayed unmatched. This CDR3 has 15 residues. Germline V gene lookup returns CDR1 SGHVS and CDR2 FQNEAQ. Here the CDR3 reads CASSLDRGRNQPQHF. Here the CDR3 DNA reads TGTGCCAGCAGCCTAGACAGGGGTCGCAATCAGCCCCAGCATTTT.

This clonotype was seen repeatedly, ten times or more. This rearrangement joins TRBV27 to TRBJ1-5; no reliable D call. This CDR3 contains 14 residues. The V end was cut by 0 bases, the J end by 4 bases, with 7 bases between. Germline loops: CDR1 MNHEY, CDR2 SMNVEV (reference sequence). The CDR3, as DNA: TGTGCCAGCAGTTTATCGGGCAGAAATCAGCCCCAGCATTTT. It specifies CASSLSGRNQPQHF.

This clonotype was counted many times. The chain links TRBV20-1 to TRBJ2-2, with TRBD2 matching 7 bases. The germline CDR1 and CDR2 sequences are DFQATT and SNEGSKA (reference sequence). CDR3 length: 15 residues. V was clipped by 1 base and J by 0 bases; unmatched bases: 2. The CDR3 is CSARGSGANTGELFF. CDR3 DNA sequence: TGCAGTGCTAGAGGGAGCGGGGCGAACACCGGGGAGCTGTTTTTT.

The chain carries TRBV5-4 and TRBJ1-2; no clear D gene. The germline gives CDR1 SGHNT, CDR2 YYREEE (reference sequence). V dropped 3 bases and J dropped 10 bases, with 16 bases sitting between them. The CDR3 runs to 13 residues. The CDR3, as DNA: TGTGCCAGCAGCTCGGTCGATCTTGTAGACTACACCTTC. Its protein is CASSSVDLVDYTF.

This clonotype was detected many times. This chain connects TRBV18 to TRBJ2-2; D is perhaps TRBD1 or TRBD2 (6 bases each). The CDR3 length is 14 residues. Per the germline V gene, CDR1 is KGHSH and CDR2 is LQKENI. V lost 6 bases to trimming and J lost 0 bases, with 8 bases between them. CDR3 region: CASSGGSNTGELFF. CDR3 sequence (DNA): TGTGCCAGCTCCGGGGGCTCGAACACCGGGGAGCTGTTTTTT.

The chain combines TRBV24-1 with TRBJ2-1; the D is unclear. The CDR3 consists of 12 residues. Germline-derived CDR1 and CDR2 are KGHDR and SFDVKD. Trimming cost V 5 bases and J 9 bases, with 10 bases left between them. The CDR3 protein is CATSGAGGEQFF. The CDR3 nucleotides are TGTGCCACCAGTGGTGCAGGTGGTGAGCAGTTCTTC.

The gene calls are TRBV5-6 and TRBJ2-4; 11 nucleotides agree with TRBD1. The junction had 3 bases not matched to a gene; V was cut back by 1 base and J by 0 bases. This CDR3 spans 17 amino acids. CDR1 is SGHDT and CDR2 is YYEEEE in the germline V gene. In DNA form, the CDR3 reads TGTGCCAGCAGCTTGACGGGACAGGGGGGAGCCAAAAACATTCAGTACTTC. Its protein product is CASSLTGQGGAKNIQYF.

This clonotype was detected many times. V is TRBV28 and J is TRBJ2-7; D possibly corresponds to TRBD1 (6 bases). The CDR3 is 12 amino acids. CDR1 is MDHEN, CDR2 SYDVKM, per germline. V was shortened by 7 bases and J by 1 base, with 8 bases between the two germline ends. CDR3 DNA sequence: TGTGCCAGCAACGGACAGTCCTACGAGCAGTACTTC. Residues: CASNGQSYEQYF.

This clonotype showed up many times. The CDR3 reads CASSPTPAGWVDTQYF. The CDR3 DNA reads TGTGCCAGCAGCCCCACGCCGGCGGGGTGGGTCGATACGCAGTATTTT. The J gene is TRBJ2-3, the V gene TRBV7-7, with D possibly being TRBD2 (6 bases). With 5 bases removed from V and 6 bases from J, the gap between germline ends came to 21 bases. The CDR3 is made up of 16 amino acids. Germline-derived CDR1 and CDR2 are SSHAT and FNYEAQ (reference sequence).

This clonotype was seen at least ten times. This rearrangement joins TRBV5-6 to TRBJ2-3, with a possible D match to TRBD1 (5 bases). Germline CDR1 reads SGHDT; CDR2 reads YYEEEE. The CDR3 length is 15 residues. Trimming took 2 bases from V and 2 from J, leaving 12 bases between them. DNA for the CDR3: TGTGCCAGCAGCTTAGGGCAGGGCTACACAGATACGCAGTATTTT. It specifies CASSLGQGYTDTQYF.

This CDR3 is CSARADEETQYF. CDR3 coding DNA: TGCAGTGCTAGGGCGGACGAGGAGACCCAGTACTTC. The rearrangement uses TRBV20-1 and TRBJ2-5; D unclear. Germline CDR1 DFQATT, CDR2 SNEGSKA (reference sequence). The CDR3 has 12 amino acids. The V and J ends lost 3 bases and 5 bases respectively, with 10 bases between them.

This clonotype has a count of ten or more. The chain recombines TRBV6-1 with TRBJ2-6, with D unresolved. The length of the CDR3 is 13 residues. The germline V gene encodes CDR1 MNHNS and CDR2 SASEGT. With 5 bases removed from V and 4 bases from J, the gap between germline ends came to 6 bases. The CDR3 region has the DNA TGTGCCAGCAGTCCTGTGGGGGCCAACGTCCTGACTTTC. Residues: CASSPVGANVLTF.